Detailed here is one TCR beta chain. The target antigen is unknown. These data originate in a study of CXCR3-negative and CXCR3-positive naive CD8 T cells. Via 5' RACE with UMI labels, TRB cDNA libraries were prepared. TCRdb processed the 5' RACE reads again and assigns one entry to each CDR3 protein, with no DNA. The ten most abundant clones cover roughly 1.8% of a sample with 70,000 to 100,000 distinct CDR3 sequences. The study, taken as a whole, reports: In naive cells, CXCR3-negative and CXCR3-positive subsets had similar TRBV-TRBJ usage; memory cells differed. Both naive subsets had comparably high diversity; memory CD8+ cells much lower. CXCR3-positive naive cells had more hydrophobic TRB CDR3s than CXCR3-negative naive cells.

This CDR3 is built from 13 residues. Germline assignment: CDR1 MNHEY and CDR2 SVGAGI. This chain joins TRBV6-5 and TRBJ1-1. Material for sequencing was naive CXCR3- CD8+ T cells from blood. As to subset: CD45RO-CCR7+CD27+CD95- naive CD8+ T cells lacking CXCR3 (TNR3-). This clonotype was obtained from a human donor in good health. Some clones in this sample may be carry-over from other donors' samples. CDR3: CASSPYGDAEAFF.